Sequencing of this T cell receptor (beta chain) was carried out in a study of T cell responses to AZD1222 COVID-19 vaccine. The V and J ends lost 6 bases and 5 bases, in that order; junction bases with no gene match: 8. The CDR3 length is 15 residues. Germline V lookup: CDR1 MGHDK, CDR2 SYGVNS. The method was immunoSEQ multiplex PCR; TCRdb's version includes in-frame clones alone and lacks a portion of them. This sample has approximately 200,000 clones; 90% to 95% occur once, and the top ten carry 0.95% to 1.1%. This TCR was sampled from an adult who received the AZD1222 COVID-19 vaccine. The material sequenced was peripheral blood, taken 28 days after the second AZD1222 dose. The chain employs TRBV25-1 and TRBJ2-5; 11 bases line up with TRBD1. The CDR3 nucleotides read TGTGCCAGCAGCCGGGGACAGGGGGTTGGGGAGACCCAGTACTTC. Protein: CASSRGQGVGETQYF.